This T cell receptor (beta chain) came from a study of graft-versus-host responses after intestinal transplantation. Overall study context: Isolated intestinal, liver-intestinal, or multivisceral transplants were what recipients had. The study gave all recipients anti-thymocyte globulin induction, then tacrolimus and steroids for two to three years.

Clones were sequenced by immunoSEQ multiplex PCR, and TCRdb holds only the in-frame ones, with some missing. The sample has about 99,000 clones, 87% seen once. CDR1 is SGHAT and CDR2 is FQNNGV in the germline V gene. V was clipped by 5 bases and J by 2 bases; unmatched bases: 3. The CDR3 loop spans 15 amino acids. To note about this clone: Its antigen is undetermined.

This TCR derives from a human donor who received an intestinal transplant. The rearrangement joins TRBV11-2 to TRBJ2-1, with 10 bases fitting TRBD2. The input for sequencing was unstimulated CD4+ T cells sorted from spleen or lymph node cells, taken before intestinal transplant. The CDR3 DNA is TGTGCCAGCAGCCGACTAGCGGGCACCTACAATGAGCAGTTCTTC. It codes for CASSRLAGTYNEQFF. Full variable domain (missing parts from reference TRBV11-2 and TRBJ2-1): EAGVAQSPRYKIIEKRQSVAFWCNPISGHATLYWYQQILGQGPKLLIQFQNNGVVDDSQLPKDRFSAERLKGVDSTLKIQPAKLEDSAVYLCASSRLAGTYNEQFFGPGTRLTVL.